This TCR beta chain was recovered during a study of blood T cell repertoires in COVID-19. Study as a whole: There were acute and convalescent COVID-19 samples, and they came from the United States, Italy and Spain. T cells, B-cell-depleted T cells, or PBMCs provided the cDNA or gDNA that served as material.

In the authors' workflow: The authors estimated nucleated cell counts from reference gene primer amplification. Sequencing was performed with immunoSEQ multiplex PCR; in TCRdb, only in-frame clones are kept and a portion is missing. For V, J and clone size, that table is used; D and trimming come from the DNA. The sample comprises around 16,000 clones, 70% to 90% of which are singletons, and roughly 30% rests with the top ten. The sequence came from a man between 65 and 85 years old in a cohort sampled during active COVID-19. The sequenced material came from peripheral blood.

As DNA, the CDR3 is TGCGCCAGCAGCCAAGTTCCACAGGGGGCATCAGATACGCAGTATTTT. Protein: CASSQVPQGASDTQYF. The chain joins TRBV4-1 to TRBJ2-3; 9 bases align to TRBD1. V shed 1 base, J shed 4 bases, and the junction held 6 bases outside the gene matches. CDR1 and CDR2 (germline): MGHRA, YSYEKL. The CDR3 sequence is 16 residues long.